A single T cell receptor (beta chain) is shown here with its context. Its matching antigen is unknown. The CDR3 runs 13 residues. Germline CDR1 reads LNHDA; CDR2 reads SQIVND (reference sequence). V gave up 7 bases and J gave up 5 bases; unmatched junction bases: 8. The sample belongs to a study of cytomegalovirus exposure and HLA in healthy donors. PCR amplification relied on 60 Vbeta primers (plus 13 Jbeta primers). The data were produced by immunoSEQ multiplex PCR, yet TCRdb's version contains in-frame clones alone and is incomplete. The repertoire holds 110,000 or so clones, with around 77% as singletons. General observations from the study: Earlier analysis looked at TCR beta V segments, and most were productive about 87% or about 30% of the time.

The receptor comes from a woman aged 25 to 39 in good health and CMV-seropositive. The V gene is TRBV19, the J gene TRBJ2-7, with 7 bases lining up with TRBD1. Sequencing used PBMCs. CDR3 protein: CASTASGGNEQYF. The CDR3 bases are TGTGCCAGTACGGCGTCAGGGGGTAACGAGCAGTACTTC.